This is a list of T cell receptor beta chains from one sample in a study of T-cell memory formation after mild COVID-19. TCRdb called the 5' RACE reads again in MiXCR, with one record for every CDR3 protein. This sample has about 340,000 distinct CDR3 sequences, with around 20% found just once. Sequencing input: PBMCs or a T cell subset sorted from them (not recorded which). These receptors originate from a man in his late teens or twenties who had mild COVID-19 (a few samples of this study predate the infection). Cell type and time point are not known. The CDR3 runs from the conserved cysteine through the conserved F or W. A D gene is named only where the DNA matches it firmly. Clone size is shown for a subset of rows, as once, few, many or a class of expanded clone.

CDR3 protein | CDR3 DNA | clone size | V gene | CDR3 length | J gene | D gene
CASIAYRTNTGELFF | TGTGCCAGCATTGCCTACAGGACCAACACCGGGGAGCTGTTTTTT | . | TRBV2 | 15 | TRBJ2-2 | .
CASSPTAGANVLTF | TGTGCCAGCTCACCAACAGCTGGGGCCAACGTCCTGACTTTC | . | TRBV18 | 14 | TRBJ2-6 | .
CASSQDGLEGNTIYF | TGTGCCAGCAGCCAAGATGGACTGGAAGGAAACACCATATATTTT | few | TRBV3-1 | 15 | TRBJ1-3 | .
CASSLARAGNNEQFF | TGTGCCAGCAGCTTGGCTCGGGCCGGGAACAATGAGCAGTTCTTC | . | TRBV7-2 | 15 | TRBJ2-1 | .
CASRDTGTQPQHF | TGTGCCAGCAGGGACACAGGGACTCAGCCCCAGCATTTT | few | TRBV6-2/TRBV6-3 | 13 | TRBJ1-5 | .
CSVERTGGEAFF | TGCAGCGTTGAAAGAACCGGGGGAGAAGCTTTCTTT | . | TRBV29-1 | 12 | TRBJ1-1 | .
CASRIDGGYTF | TGCGCCAGCCGGATTGATGGGGGCTACACCTTC | few | TRBV5-1 | 11 | TRBJ1-2 | .
CASSSLRGGNEQFF | TGTGCCAGCAGCTCCTTACGGGGGGGCAATGAGCAGTTCTTC | few | TRBV11-2 | 14 | TRBJ2-1 | TRBD2
CATGRAGIYQPQHF | TGTGCCACCGGAAGGGCAGGGATTTATCAGCCCCAGCATTTT | once | TRBV6-1 | 14 | TRBJ1-5 | .
CASSRASGGGADTQYF | TGTGCCAGCAGCCGAGCTAGCGGGGGAGGGGCAGATACGCAGTATTTT | many | TRBV7-2 | 16 | TRBJ2-3 | TRBD2
CASSSRDPGYEQYF | TGCGCCAGCAGCTCGAGAGACCCGGGGTACGAGCAGTACTTC | . | TRBV5-1 | 14 | TRBJ2-7 | .
CAISDQSGGARNEQFF | TGTGCCATCAGTGACCAGTCCGGCGGAGCCCGAAATGAGCAGTTCTTC | . | TRBV10-3 | 16 | TRBJ2-1 | .
CASSLDVGLNEKLFF | TGCGCCAGCAGCTTGGACGTCGGGCTTAATGAAAAACTGTTTTTT | . | TRBV5-1 | 15 | TRBJ1-4 | .
CASSADRGPWETQYF | TGCGCCAGCAGCGCGGACAGGGGGCCATGGGAGACCCAGTACTTC | many | TRBV5-1 | 15 | TRBJ2-5 | TRBD1
CSVQDGNTEAFF | TGCAGCGTCCAGGACGGGAACACTGAAGCTTTCTTT | many | TRBV29-1 | 12 | TRBJ1-1 | .
CASSYLGPSQETQYF | TGTGCCAGCAGTTATCTTGGACCATCCCAAGAGACCCAGTACTTC | . | TRBV6-5 | 15 | TRBJ2-5 | .
CASSSTGTGYTDTQYF | TGTGCCAGCAGCTCTACCGGGACAGGGTATACGGATACGCAGTATTTT | few | TRBV11-3 | 16 | TRBJ2-3 | TRBD1
CASTRRPQDIQYF | TGTGCCAGTACGCGCAGGCCTCAAGACATTCAGTACTTC | . | TRBV19 | 13 | TRBJ2-4 | .
CASSQGRTSGGAFRQYF | TGTGCCAGCAGCCAAGGTCGGACTAGCGGGGGGGCCTTCCGGCAGTATTTT | . | TRBV3-1 | 17 | TRBJ2-3 | TRBD2
CASSYPRGYNEQFF | TGTGCCAGCAGCTACCCCAGGGGTTACAATGAGCAGTTCTTC | few | TRBV7-2 | 14 | TRBJ2-1 | .
CATSLHRNTEAFF | TGTGCCACCAGTCTACACAGGAACACTGAAGCTTTCTTT | few | TRBV24-1 | 13 | TRBJ1-1 | .
CASSQVPSYEQYF | TGTGCCAGCAGCCAAGTGCCTTCCTACGAGCAGTACTTC | few | TRBV3-1 | 13 | TRBJ2-7 | .
CASSYRLSGANVLTF | TGTGCCAGCAGTTACCGACTCTCGGGGGCCAACGTCCTGACTTTC | . | TRBV28 | 15 | TRBJ2-6 | .
CASSQEGLAGTNEQFF | TGCGCCAGCAGCCAAGAGGGACTAGCGGGGACTAATGAGCAGTTCTTC | few | TRBV4-1 | 16 | TRBJ2-1 | TRBD2
CSVELGPAAFF | TGCAGCGTTGAATTGGGCCCAGCAGCTTTCTTT | few | TRBV29-1 | 11 | TRBJ1-1 | .
CASRWGKSPLHF | TGTGCCAGCAGGTGGGGAAAGTCACCCCTCCACTTT | . | TRBV6-2/TRBV6-3 | 12 | TRBJ1-6 | .
CASSPGYSSYNSPLHF | TGTGCCAGCAGTCCCGGGTACAGCTCCTATAATTCACCCCTCCACTTT | few | TRBV6-1 | 16 | TRBJ1-6 | .
CASSLIRGAITDTQYF | TGTGCCAGCAGCTTAATCCGGGGGGCCATCACAGATACGCAGTATTTT | . | TRBV7-3 | 16 | TRBJ2-3 | .
CASSQASGATIGGNEQFF | TGCGCCAGCAGCCAAGCTAGCGGGGCCACAATAGGGGGGAATGAGCAGTTCTTC | . | TRBV4-3 | 18 | TRBJ2-1 | TRBD2
CASSQVPGANVLTF | TGCGCCAGCAGCCAGGTTCCTGGGGCCAACGTCCTGACTTTC | . | TRBV4-3 | 14 | TRBJ2-6 | .
CASSPRDNSPLHF | TGTGCCAGCAGTCCCAGGGATAATTCACCCCTCCACTTT | . | TRBV27 | 13 | TRBJ1-6 | .
CASSPMGQYNEQFF | TGTGCCAGCAGTCCCATGGGACAGTACAATGAGCAGTTCTTC | many | TRBV27 | 14 | TRBJ2-1 | TRBD1
CASSLAGEEETQYF | TGCGCCAGCAGCTTGGCTGGGGAGGAAGAGACCCAGTACTTC | few | TRBV5-1 | 14 | TRBJ2-5 | .
CASRPPTGAGGGELFF | TGCGCCAGCAGACCGCCGACGGGGGCGGGAGGCGGGGAGCTGTTTTTT | . | TRBV5-1 | 16 | TRBJ2-2 | TRBD2
CASSPLAGASGTDTQYF | TGTGCCAGCAGCCCACTAGCGGGGGCTTCTGGCACAGATACGCAGTATTTT | . | TRBV9 | 17 | TRBJ2-3 | TRBD2
CASSYRTGTLVTDTQYF | TGTGCCAGCAGTTACCGGACAGGGACACTTGTCACAGATACGCAGTATTTT | few | TRBV6-5 | 17 | TRBJ2-3 | TRBD1
CASRDYLTDTQYF | TGTGCCAGCAGGGACTACCTCACAGATACGCAGTATTTT | . | TRBV12-3/TRBV12-4 | 13 | TRBJ2-3 | .
CASSKESGVEAFF | TGTGCCAGCAGCAAAGAATCAGGGGTGGAAGCTTTCTTT | . | TRBV21-1 | 13 | TRBJ1-1 | .
CASSSSPTGLIGYTF | TGTGCCAGCAGCTCTTCGCCCACAGGGTTGATTGGCTACACCTTC | . | TRBV7-8 | 15 | TRBJ1-2 | .
CASSLNPVQGTGELFF | TGTGCCAGCAGCTTAAATCCCGTACAGGGGACCGGGGAGCTGTTTTTT | . | TRBV7-3 | 16 | TRBJ2-2 | TRBD1
CASSPGPDF | TGTGCCAGCAGCCCGGGCCCTGATTTC | . | TRBV7-9 | 9 | TRBJ2-1 | .